Following are 27 T cell receptor beta chains from one sample sequenced in a study of shared clonotypes between healthy human individuals. Libraries were prepared by immunoSEQ multiplex PCR; TCRdb keeps only in-frame clonotypes and omits some of them. The sample contains 1.5 million to 2.5 million clones, just under 95% of which appear only once. The naive CD8 fraction comprised CD45RO-negative cells positively selected for CCR7 and excluded terminally differentiated effector memory CD45RA+ cells. Input material: naive CD8+ T cells sorted from blood. The receptors were sampled from a man in his late teens or twenties in good health.

CDR3 sequence reads: CASSDGLALEQFF. CDR3 DNA: TGCGCCAGCAGCGACGGACTAGCTCTTGAGCAGTTCTTC. The rearrangement links TRBV5-1 to TRBJ2-1; 8 bases line up with TRBD2. The CDR3 sequence is 13 residues long. With V trimmed by 4 bases and J by 9 bases, 6 bases remained unmatched. Per the germline V gene, CDR1 is SGHRS and CDR2 is YFSETQ. The variable domain in full, with the rest retrieved from reference TRBV5-1 and TRBJ2-1, is KAGVTQTPRYLIKTRGQQVTLSCSPISGHRSVSWYQQTPGQGLQFLFEYFSETQRNKGNFPGRFSGRQFSNSRSEMNVSTLELGDSALYLCASSDGLALEQFFGPGTRLTVL.

As for this clone: Other DNA variants within this sample encode the same CDR3. The chain combines TRBV6-6 with TRBJ2-7, with D tentatively TRBD1 or TRBD2 (5 bases each). From germline, CDR1 is MNHNY and CDR2 SVGAGI (reference sequence). This CDR3 is 14 amino acids long. Trimming left V 0 bases short and J 3 bases short, with 9 bases between. CDR3 sequence (DNA): TGTGCCAGCAGTTACTCGGGGACGGTCTACGAGCAGTACTTC. This encodes CASSYSGTVYEQYF.

The V call is TRBV4-1, the J call TRBJ2-7; 11 nucleotides match TRBD2. The CDR3 spans 16 residues. Germline values: CDR1 MGHRA, CDR2 YSYEKL. V lost 4 bases, J lost 7 bases, and 12 bases stayed unmatched. DNA for the CDR3: TGCGCCAGCAGCCCCCATACTAGCGGGAGTTCTAGGGAGCAGTACTTC. Its translation is CASSPHTSGSSREQYF.

This rearrangement joins TRBV5-1 to TRBJ2-7; TRBD1 agrees at 7 bases. CDR1 SGHRS and CDR2 YFSETQ come from the germline V gene. The CDR3 length is 17 residues. Trimming took 4 bases from V and 4 from J; bases not matched to a gene: 17. The DNA for the CDR3 is TGCGCCAGCAGCCCACCGGCCGTCGGGACAGACACTTACGAGCAGTACTTC. Its protein product is CASSPPAVGTDTYEQYF.

The chain has TRBV29-1 and TRBJ1-2; maybe TRBD1 (6 bases). V lost 2 bases to trimming and J lost 2 bases, with 12 bases between them. CDR1 and CDR2 (germline): SQVTM, ANQGSEA. The CDR3 is made up of 14 amino acids. The CDR3 DNA is TGCAGCGTTGAATCAGGGGCTGAGAACTATGGCTACACCTTC. It specifies CSVESGAENYGYTF.

In DNA, the CDR3 is TGTGCCAGTAGTCGCCGGGACTGGGATCAGCCCCAGCATTTT. It specifies CASSRRDWDQPQHF. V usage is TRBV19 and J usage is TRBJ1-5; tentatively, D is TRBD1 (5 bases). Trimming shortened V by 5 bases and J by 5 bases, and 13 bases separated the two germline ends. Germline V gene lookup returns CDR1 LNHDA and CDR2 SQIVND (reference sequence). The length of the CDR3 is 14 residues.

The chain employs TRBV13 and TRBJ2-1; no clear D gene. The length of the CDR3 is 15 residues. V lost 2 bases and J lost 2, with 10 bases in between. Germline assignment: CDR1 PRHDT and CDR2 FYEKMQ (reference sequence). CDR3 in amino acids: CASSLMGSTYNEQFF. The CDR3 coding sequence is TGTGCCAGCAGCTTAATGGGTTCGACCTACAATGAGCAGTTCTTC.

The chain recombines TRBV27 with TRBJ2-1; 7 bases line up with TRBD1. Per germline, CDR1 MNHEY and CDR2 SMNVEV (reference sequence). The CDR3 loop spans 13 amino acids. After removal of 6 bases from V and 1 base from J, the junction contained 0 bases not matched to a gene. In DNA, the CDR3 is TGTGCCAGCAGACAGGGGTCCTACAATGAGCAGTTCTTC. It specifies CASRQGSYNEQFF.

This chain connects TRBV2 to TRBJ1-5; possibly TRBD1 for D (5 bases). CDR3 length: 12 residues. V gave up 8 bases and J gave up 7 bases, with 12 bases separating them. The V gene's germline CDR1 is SNHLY and CDR2 FYNNEI. In nucleotides, the CDR3 is TGTGCCAGCGAAGGGGAGGTCCAGCCCCAGCATTTT. Protein sequence: CASEGEVQPQHF.

As to this clone: Other DNA sequences in the sample encode the same CDR3. The chain couples TRBV9 to TRBJ2-7, with D perhaps matching TRBD2 (5 bases). Trimming stripped 0 bases from V and 3 bases from J, with 10 bases between. This CDR3 is built from 14 residues. Germline CDR1 SGDLS, CDR2 YYNGEE. This chain's CDR3 is CASSVGGEYYEQYF. In nucleotides, the CDR3 is TGTGCCAGCAGCGTAGGGGGAGAGTACTACGAGCAGTACTTC.

The V call is TRBV4-3, the J call TRBJ1-4; D call uncertain. The CDR3 extends over 15 amino acids. The V gene's germline CDR1 is LGHNA and CDR2 YSLEER. V lost 4 bases and J 8 bases, leaving 17 bases between the germline ends. This CDR3 reads CASSPGIGEEEKLFF. Written as DNA, the CDR3 is TGCGCCAGCAGCCCTGGCATTGGAGAAGAAGAAAAACTGTTTTTT.

This clone has just one count. The chain carries TRBV27 and TRBJ2-5, with 11 bases identical to TRBD2. Per the germline V gene, CDR1 is MNHEY and CDR2 is SMNVEV (reference sequence). The CDR3 has 16 amino acids. Trimming took 5 bases from V and 4 from J; bases not matched to a gene: 9. The DNA for the CDR3 is TGTGCCAGCAGTCTTATAGCGGGGGGGCCCGGAGAGACCCAGTACTTC. This gives the protein CASSLIAGGPGETQYF.

The chain employs TRBV28 and TRBJ2-7; 8 bases agree with TRBD1. The CDR3 is 14 amino acids. The V segment lost 3 bases and the J segment 7 bases; nucleotides outside the gene matches: 8. Germline V gene sequence: CDR1 MDHEN, CDR2 SYDVKM. CDR3 in DNA: TGTGCCAGCAGTTTCCAGACAGGGGCGAGGGAGCAGTACTTC. Amino acid sequence: CASSFQTGAREQYF.

The chain employs TRBV5-8 and TRBJ2-7; tentatively, D is TRBD1 (6 bases). This CDR3 is 15 amino acids long. The V and J ends lost 4 bases and 0 bases respectively, with 14 bases between them. Per the germline V gene, CDR1 is SGHTS and CDR2 is YDEGEE. The CDR3 DNA reads as TGTGCCAGCAGCCTTAGACAGGACAGCTCCTACGAGCAGTACTTC. This encodes CASSLRQDSSYEQYF.

The chain couples TRBV29-1 to TRBJ2-1, with 10 nucleotides matching TRBD2. This CDR3 is built from 14 residues. Germline CDR1 SQVTM, CDR2 ANQGSEA. After removal of 6 bases from V and 3 bases from J, the junction contained 5 bases not matched to a gene. The CDR3 DNA is TGCAGCGTCCTAGCGGGAGTAATCTACAATGAGCAGTTCTTC. Translated, it gives CSVLAGVIYNEQFF.

CDR3 nucleotide sequence: TGTGCCAGCAGCTTTTCACCAGCGGGAGTTCCCTACAATGAGCAGTTCTTC. Protein sequence: CASSFSPAGVPYNEQFF. The chain links TRBV7-9 to TRBJ2-1; TRBD2 matches 8 bases. The CDR3 covers 17 residues. After removal of 3 bases from V and 2 bases from J, the junction contained 9 bases not matched to a gene. Germline CDR1 is SEHNR and CDR2 is FQNEAQ (reference sequence).

The rearrangement links TRBV5-6 to TRBJ1-2; a weak D match, TRBD1 (5 bases). Trimming took off 0 bases at V and 4 bases at J, with 7 bases between the two ends. Germline V gene lookup returns CDR1 SGHDT and CDR2 YYEEEE. The CDR3 has 13 residues. DNA for the CDR3: TGTGCCAGCAGCTTGGACCAGGGCTATGGCTACACCTTC. Translated, it gives CASSLDQGYGYTF.

The genes are TRBV5-6 and TRBJ2-5; 7 bases line up with TRBD1. The V and J ends lost 0 bases and 5 bases, in that order; junction bases with no gene match: 4. Germline assignment: CDR1 SGHDT and CDR2 YYEEEE. The CDR3 has 14 residues. This chain's CDR3 is CASSLEGGFETQYF. The CDR3 region has the DNA TGTGCCAGCAGCTTGGAAGGGGGCTTTGAGACCCAGTACTTC.

Points on this clone: In the same sample, other DNA sequences code for this CDR3. This chain connects TRBV4-3 to TRBJ2-3; tentatively, D is TRBD2 (6 bases). This CDR3 contains 13 residues. Trimming pared 4 bases from V and 2 bases from J, leaving 7 bases between. CDR1 is LGHNA and CDR2 is YSLEER in the germline V gene. The chain's CDR3 is CASSPGLTDTQYF. CDR3 DNA: TGCGCCAGCAGCCCGGGACTCACAGATACGCAGTATTTT.

About this clone itself: Other DNA variants within this sample encode the same CDR3. The chain is built from TRBV5-6 and TRBJ2-2; no firm D call. The V end lost 0 bases, the J end lost 2 bases, and 5 bases lay between the germline ends. In germline, CDR1 is SGHDT, CDR2 YYEEEE. This CDR3 spans 14 amino acids. CDR3 amino acids: CASSLVGNTGELFF. The CDR3 nucleotides are TGTGCCAGCAGCTTGGTGGGAAACACCGGGGAGCTGTTTTTT.

The genes are TRBV6-6 and TRBJ2-7; 7 bases align to TRBD1. V dropped 6 bases and J dropped 0; count of bases not matched to a gene: 5. This CDR3 comprises 14 residues. Per germline, CDR1 MNHNY and CDR2 SVGAGI (reference sequence). CDR3 residues: CASRVGDSSYEQYF. The CDR3 nucleotides read TGTGCCAGCAGGGTAGGGGACAGCTCCTACGAGCAGTACTTC.

On this clone: The sample holds other DNA sequences that translate to the same CDR3. The chain is built from TRBV27 and TRBJ2-7; D might be TRBD2 (5 bases). V was clipped by 6 bases and J by 0 bases, with 12 bases between them. Germline V CDR1 and CDR2: MNHEY, SMNVEV (reference sequence). The CDR3 length is 14 residues. The CDR3 nucleotides read TGTGCCAGCAGCCCGACTACCGGCTCCTACGAGCAGTACTTC. Encoded protein: CASSPTTGSYEQYF.

V gene TRBV4-1 combines with J gene TRBJ2-1; 8 bases match TRBD2. CDR1 is MGHRA, CDR2 YSYEKL, per germline. The CDR3 is 18 amino acids. V lost 4 bases and J lost 3; bases outside the gene matches: 14. The CDR3 reads CASSPWNLLAADYNEQFF. The DNA for the CDR3 is TGCGCCAGCAGCCCCTGGAACTTACTAGCGGCTGACTACAATGAGCAGTTCTTC.

The chain uses TRBV25-1 and TRBJ2-7, with TRBD1 matching over 9 bases. This CDR3 is built from 14 residues. The V and J ends lost 2 bases and 6 bases, in that order; junction bases with no gene match: 5. Per germline, CDR1 MGHDK and CDR2 SYGVNS. The CDR3 DNA sequence: TGTGCCAGCAGTGAACCCGGGACAGGGCGCGAGCAGTACTTC. Protein: CASSEPGTGREQYF.

V usage is TRBV7-3 and J usage is TRBJ2-2, with D perhaps TRBD2 (5 bases). The CDR3 has 13 residues. V was cut by 5 bases and J by 6 bases, with 10 bases left in between. The germline V gene encodes CDR1 SGHTA and CDR2 FQGTGA. The CDR3 DNA sequence: TGTGCCAGCAGCGGTCTAGCATCCGGGGAGCTGTTTTTT. Protein product: CASSGLASGELFF. Supplemented by reference TRBV7-3 and TRBJ2-2, the full variable domain reads GAGVSQTPSNKVTEKGKYVELRCDPISGHTALYWYRQSLGQGPEFLIYFQGTGAADDSGLPNDRFFAVRPEGSVSTLKIQRTERGDSAVYLCASSGLASGELFFGEGSRLTVL.

The genes are TRBV6-5 and TRBJ1-1; D is possibly TRBD1 (5 bases). Germline V gene sequence: CDR1 MNHEY, CDR2 SVGAGI. Trimming cost V 7 bases and J 4 bases, with 16 bases left between them. The CDR3 loop spans 14 amino acids. CDR3 in DNA: TGTGCCAGCACCCCGGGGGGAAGGGGCACTGAAGCTTTCTTT. It yields the protein CASTPGGRGTEAFF.

Of note for this clone: The junction does not match germline at one end; this may be a read error. This rearrangement joins TRBV7-7 to TRBJ1-4, with 11 bases aligning to TRBD1. Germline-derived CDR1 and CDR2 are SSHAT and FNYEAQ (reference sequence). The CDR3 consists of 15 residues. The CDR3 coding sequence is TGTGCTAGCAGCCCGGGGACAGGGGGTTACGAAAAACTGTTTTTT. This gives the protein CASSPGTGGYEKLFF. Variable domain in full (rest from reference TRBV7-7 and TRBJ1-4): GAGVSQSPRYKVTKRGQDVTLRCDPISSHATLYWYQQALGQGPEFLTYFNYEAQPDKSGLPSDRFSAERPEGSISTLTIQRTEQRDSAMYRCASSPGTGGYEKLFFGSGTQLSVL.